This T cell receptor (beta chain) originates from a study of beta chain features in type 1 diabetes. Study context: Patients did not differ from healthy donors in age, gender or cell yield. Investigators examined 107,917,701 sorted cells across all samples. General study findings and limits: Moderately but significantly shorter TCRB CDR3s were found in Type 1 diabetes patients in all four CD4+ subsets. VDJ junctions from type 1 diabetes patients carried fewer insertions and larger deletions.

From germline, CDR1 is SGDLS and CDR2 YYNGEE. Trimming shortened V by 2 bases and J by 0 bases, and 10 bases separated the two germline ends. CDR3 size: 15 residues. Expressed TCRB transcripts were sequenced because the isolated RNA had all been reverse transcribed beforehand. TCRdb's table, derived via immunoSEQ multiplex PCR, lists solely in-frame clones and lacks some. The profile shows about 350,000 clones, 15% to 20% of them singletons. This clone occurred a few times. What it binds is not known. Within the sample, other DNA sequences also encode this same CDR3. This TCR came from a woman younger than 30 in good health. Sequencing was done on a sample of naive CD4+ T cells from blood. The chain employs TRBV9 and TRBJ2-3; TRBD1 is a possible D gene (6 bases). CDR3 coding DNA: TGTGCCAGCAGCGTGTCAGGGGCTAGCACAGATACGCAGTATTTT. This gives the protein CASSVSGASTDTQYF.